This TCR beta chain was recorded in a study of blood T cell repertoires in COVID-19. The length of the CDR3 is 15 residues. Germline loops: CDR1 SGHAT, CDR2 FQNNGV. V shed 5 bases and J 2 bases; nucleotides not matched to a gene: 3. Here immunoSEQ multiplex PCR was the method, and the copy in TCRdb shows in-frame clones only, minus some. The table records about 170,000 clones, roughly 88% of them present only once. The chain uses TRBV11-2 and TRBJ2-7; 13 positions agree with TRBD2. The sequence was obtained from a man at least 80 years old with COVID-19, enrolled during active disease. Sequencing used peripheral blood. CDR3 nucleotides: TGTGCCAGCAGCGCGGGGACTAGCGGGACCTACGAGCAGTACTTC. Its protein product is CASSAGTSGTYEQYF.